The subject of this entry is one TCR beta chain. It has no known antigen specificity. There are no base qualities to consult, and no much larger clone falls within one base. In the prospective study, participants were roughly 18 to 95 years old, resided in fewer than 25 geographic areas of the United States, and were enrolled through a virtual design. To assign participants to cohorts, the prospective study relied on clinical history that participants themselves reported in a screening survey and a study questionnaire. For ImmuneRACE Cohort 3, a participant was defined as recovered based on two consecutive negative NP/OP PCR tests, clearance by a healthcare professional, or resolution of symptoms. In the prospective study, whole blood, serum and a nasopharyngeal or oropharyngeal swab were collected from each participant by mobile phlebotomists. Over an approximately 2-month period, participants in the prospective study had the option of providing additional blood draws and questionnaires. Prospective study blood samples were shipped either frozen or at room temperature before DNA extraction.

TCRbeta CDR3 regions were amplified from genomic DNA using the immunoSEQ Assay, a bias-controlled multiplex PCR. In the authors' own workflow: Nucleated cell counts per sample were estimated from amplification of reference gene primers within the assay. To quantify the absolute abundance of each unique TCRbeta CDR3 rearrangement, sequence reads were collapsed and filtered. Productive Simpson clonality was computed per sample as the square root of Simpson's diversity index over productive rearrangements. Here the immuneACCESS table is served through TCRdb, limited to in-frame sequences with V and J called. Missing clones are a known gap in these copies; in checked studies unresolved V genes cover under half, and the rest lacks a known reason. V and J calls and clone size come straight from that table; D and trimming were deduced from the DNA. In this sample the table shows some 390,000 clones, roughly 91% of which occur a single time. The ten biggest clones cover 1.5% to 2% of the sample.

This sample stems from a study of blood T cell repertoires in COVID-19 (TCRdb year 2020). Regarding the study in general: Samples from collaborators originated in the United States, Italy and Spain and spanned both the acute and convalescent phases of COVID-19. The repertoires were released in a freely available public database intended as a resource for research on the immune response to SARS-CoV-2. The samples were drawn from two sources: the first 160 participants of the ongoing ImmuneRACE study, and 1,200 or so subjects contributed by 6 global collaborators. Sample metadata almost always included a de-identified subject ID, COVID-19 status, age in years and sex. Subjects who had been exposed to COVID-19, were actively infected with it, or had recovered from it provided the deeply sampled blood TCRbeta repertoires that made up the dataset. The prospective study material was composed of cDNA or gDNA derived from T cells, B-cell-depleted T cells, or PBMCs. Where available, HLA class I and class II types were taken from metadata supplied by the sample provider and were not determined by assay-based typing.

The CDR3 covers 16 residues, taking in both the cysteine and the phenylalanine. Of the read, only the CDR3 DNA is kept; its 48 bases are in frame from base 1. Trimmed from V: 1 base; trimmed from J: 5 bases; junction bases lacking a gene match: 5. The CDR1 and CDR2 encoded by the germline V gene are MGHRA and YSYEKL. What the authors observed across the whole study: How much clinical and demographic metadata was included differed by source and by participant, and the metadata was provided uncurated.

The clonotype was recovered from a woman aged 25 to 39 who had recovered from COVID-19. The rearrangement combines TRBV4-1 with TRBJ1-4; TRBD1 lines up with 9 middle nucleotides. The sample taken for sequencing was PBMCs or T cells enriched from blood (not recorded which). The CDR3 in this case is CASSQGAGTGNEKLFF. The sequence in DNA is TGCGCCAGCAGCCAAGGAGCCGGGACAGGGAATGAAAAACTGTTTTTT.